The 30 T cell receptor beta chains listed next were all sequenced from one sample in a study of shared clonotypes between healthy human individuals. Clones were read by immunoSEQ multiplex PCR, and TCRdb kept only the in-frame ones, dropping some. The top ten clones hold over 0.2% of a sample with fewer than 850,000 clones, approximately 96% of them seen once. The naive CD8 fraction comprised CD45RO-negative cells positively selected for CCR7 and excluded terminally differentiated effector memory CD45RA+ cells. Sequenced: naive CD8+ T cells sorted from blood. All receptors come from a man in his thirties or forties in good health.

The chain is built from TRBV27 and TRBJ2-1; a possible D gene is TRBD1 (6 bases). Germline loops: CDR1 MNHEY, CDR2 SMNVEV (reference sequence). The CDR3 extends over 12 amino acids. V shed 8 bases and J shed 8 bases, with 13 bases lying between them. CDR3: CASGGQIDEQFF. DNA for the CDR3: TGTGCCAGCGGAGGACAGATTGATGAGCAGTTCTTC.

The chain couples TRBV6-1 to TRBJ2-7; weak D call: TRBD1 (5 bases). Germline loops: CDR1 MNHNS, CDR2 SASEGT. This CDR3 comprises 14 residues. Trimming cost V 4 bases and J 1 base, with 11 bases left between them. The CDR3 protein is CASSAPDISYEQYF. The CDR3 DNA reads as TGTGCCAGCAGTGCACCGGACATTTCCTACGAGCAGTACTTC.

This clone was seen just once. The CDR3 DNA reads as TGTGCCAGCAAACCTTCGGGACAGGGCGTAAATGAGCAGTTCTTC. Its protein product is CASKPSGQGVNEQFF. The chain combines TRBV11-1 with TRBJ2-1; 9 bases agree with TRBD1. CDR1 and CDR2 from the germline V gene are SGHAT and FQDESV (reference sequence). This CDR3 comprises 15 residues. The V and J ends lost 7 bases and 7 bases, in that order; junction bases with no gene match: 11. Full variable domain (rest looked up from reference TRBV11-1 and TRBJ2-1): EAEVAQSPRYKITEKSQAVAFWCDPISGHATLYWYRQILGQGPELLVQFQDESVVDDSQLPKDRFSAERLKGVDSTLKIQPAELGDSAMYLCASKPSGQGVNEQFFGPGTRLTVL.

The chain carries TRBV29-1 and TRBJ2-7; possibly TRBD2 for D (5 bases). Germline V gives CDR1 SQVTM, CDR2 ANQGSEA. Trimming took off 4 bases at V and 6 bases at J, with 16 bases between the two ends. This CDR3 has 13 amino acids. The CDR3 DNA reads as TGCAGCGTTGTCGGTTCCCAACGGGGCGAGCAGTACTTC. This encodes CSVVGSQRGEQYF.

V and J are TRBV28 and TRBJ2-5; 7 bases line up with TRBD2. Losses at the gene ends were 6 bases for V and 5 bases for J; bases not matched to a gene: 9. Per germline, CDR1 MDHEN and CDR2 SYDVKM. The CDR3 length is 14 residues. CDR3 bases: TGTGCCAGCAGAGTCCGGCGGGAGCGGGAGACCCAGTACTTC. Its protein product is CASRVRRERETQYF.

The chain combines TRBV4-3 with TRBJ2-7, with D perhaps matching TRBD1 (7 bases). Trimming removed 4 bases from V and 3 bases from J, with 13 bases in between. Germline values: CDR1 LGHNA, CDR2 YSLEER. This CDR3 contains 14 residues. The CDR3 nucleotides are TGCGCCAGCAGCCCCGGCCAGGGGGGCTACGAGCAGTACTTC. Translating it yields CASSPGQGGYEQYF.

This clone showed up just a few times. The chain links TRBV16 to TRBJ1-2, with TRBD1 matching over 9 bases. Germline V gene lookup returns CDR1 KGHSY and CDR2 FQNENV. This CDR3 has 15 amino acids. Losses at the gene ends were 2 bases for V and 7 bases for J; bases not matched to a gene: 8. The CDR3 DNA reads as TGTGCCAGCAGCCAAACCGGGACAGGGTCCGGTGGCTACACCTTC. Protein sequence: CASSQTGTGSGGYTF.

The chain uses TRBV5-6 and TRBJ2-3; D gene uncertain. There are 13 residues in the CDR3. Trimming took off 1 base at V and 6 bases at J, with 9 bases between the two ends. The germline V gene encodes CDR1 SGHDT and CDR2 YYEEEE. The CDR3 DNA follows: TGTGCCAGCAGCTTGAACTATTTGGATACGCAGTATTTT. This gives the protein CASSLNYLDTQYF.

V is TRBV4-3 and J is TRBJ2-7; possibly TRBD2 for D (6 bases). Trimming removed 0 bases at V and 2 bases at J, with 11 bases between. The CDR3 loop spans 15 amino acids. The V gene's germline CDR1 is LGHNA and CDR2 YSLEER. The CDR3 protein is CASSQDMRGPYEQYF. As DNA, the CDR3 is TGCGCCAGCAGCCAAGATATGCGGGGCCCCTACGAGCAGTACTTC.

V gene TRBV7-9 combines with J gene TRBJ2-2, with 14 bases identical to TRBD2. J lost 5 bases, V lost 0 bases, and 8 bases had no gene match. The CDR3 extends over 19 amino acids. The germline gives CDR1 SEHNR, CDR2 FQNEAQ (reference sequence). CDR3 bases: TGTGCCAGCAGCTTAGCTCCCGGGACTAGCGGGAGCCGGACCGGGGAGCTGTTTTTT. Its protein is CASSLAPGTSGSRTGELFF.

The chain employs TRBV19 and TRBJ2-7, with 9 positions matching TRBD1. The CDR3 extends over 14 amino acids. Looked up from germline, CDR1 is LNHDA and CDR2 is SQIVND (reference sequence). V lost 7 bases, J lost 5 bases, and 9 bases stayed unmatched. This CDR3 is CASMRTGVPHEQYF. CDR3 in DNA: TGTGCCAGTATGAGGACAGGGGTCCCCCACGAGCAGTACTTC.

The chain links TRBV19 to TRBJ1-5, with TRBD1 identical over 7 bases. Germline CDR1 and CDR2: LNHDA and SQIVND (reference sequence). V lost 2 bases, J lost 5 bases, and 9 bases stayed unmatched. The length of the CDR3 is 16 residues. The CDR3 nucleotides read TGTGCCAGTAGTATACAACCCCGGACAGGCTATCAGCCCCAGCATTTT. Encoded protein: CASSIQPRTGYQPQHF.

The V and J genes are TRBV2 and TRBJ2-7; TRBD1 agrees at 11 bases. Trimming cost V 7 bases and J 4 bases; bases outside gene matches: 6. The germline CDR1 and CDR2 sequences are SNHLY and FYNNEI. This CDR3 region has 14 residues. The CDR3 sequence is CASNGQGAVYEQYF. The CDR3 DNA reads TGTGCCAGCAACGGACAGGGGGCGGTGTACGAGCAGTACTTC.

The chain couples TRBV11-2 to TRBJ2-7; the match to TRBD2 covers 10 bases. The V gene's germline CDR1 is SGHAT and CDR2 FQNNGV. The CDR3 spans 16 residues. V was pared by 4 bases and J by 6 bases, with 12 bases of the junction left unmatched. The CDR3 DNA reads TGTGCCAGCAGCTCCCACCCTAGCGGGAGTCCCCTCGAGCAGTACTTC. It specifies CASSSHPSGSPLEQYF.

The chain uses TRBV11-2 and TRBJ2-2; TRBD1 matches at 9 bases. V was clipped by 8 bases and J by 3 bases; unmatched bases: 4. CDR1 is SGHAT, CDR2 FQNNGV, per germline. CDR3 length: 14 amino acids. The CDR3 region has the DNA TGTGCCAGCCAGGGACAGGGCCACACCGGGGAGCTGTTTTTT. Translated, it gives CASQGQGHTGELFF.

The CDR3 nucleotides are TGCGCCATCACCCGACACGGCTACGAGCAGTACTTC. It translates to CAITRHGYEQYF. The V call is TRBV4-1, the J call TRBJ2-7; D remains unclear. Trimming took off 10 bases at V and 3 bases at J, with 13 bases between the two ends. This CDR3 spans 12 amino acids. CDR1 and CDR2 from the germline V gene are MGHRA and YSYEKL.

This chain links TRBV28 with TRBJ2-2; D gene uncertain. Germline CDR1 and CDR2: MDHEN and SYDVKM. V was shortened by 4 bases and J by 6 bases, with 9 bases between the two germline ends. This CDR3 has 13 amino acids. The CDR3 nucleotides are TGTGCCAGCAGTTCCCAATTGGCCGGGGAGCTGTTTTTT. Residues: CASSSQLAGELFF.

The chain joins TRBV11-2 to TRBJ2-1, with D perhaps assigned TRBD1 or TRBD2 (6 bases each). Germline-derived CDR1 and CDR2 are SGHAT and FQNNGV. The CDR3 contains 15 residues. V shed 9 bases and J shed 0 bases, with 15 bases lying between them. The CDR3 is CASREGGYSYNEQFF. In DNA form, the CDR3 reads TGTGCCAGTAGGGAAGGGGGGTACTCCTACAATGAGCAGTTCTTC.

This chain connects TRBV19 to TRBJ2-1; 12 bases align to TRBD2. This CDR3 has 17 amino acids. Germline-derived CDR1 and CDR2 are LNHDA and SQIVND (reference sequence). The J segment lost 3 bases and the V segment lost 1 base, leaving 4 bases of the junction unmatched. In DNA form, the CDR3 reads TGTGCCAGTAGTATAGGGCTAGCGGGAGGGAGCTACAATGAGCAGTTCTTC. Residues: CASSIGLAGGSYNEQFF.

Only a few counts were recorded for this clone. This rearrangement joins TRBV7-2 to TRBJ1-1, with TRBD1 matching 7 bases. The CDR3 totals 13 residues. The germline V gene has CDR1 SGHTA and CDR2 FQGNSA. V trimming: 5 bases; J trimming: 3 bases; junction bases outside the gene matches: 3. CDR3 in amino acids: CASSQTGDTEAFF. Written as DNA, the CDR3 is TGTGCCAGCAGCCAAACAGGGGACACTGAAGCTTTCTTT.

The V gene is TRBV4-1, the J gene TRBJ2-3; D is unresolved. The V end lost 0 bases, the J end lost 0 bases, and 7 bases lay between the germline ends. Germline V CDR1 and CDR2: MGHRA, YSYEKL. The CDR3 consists of 15 residues. The CDR3 sequence is CASSQDPDSTDTQYF. In nucleotides, the CDR3 is TGCGCCAGCAGCCAAGACCCGGACAGCACAGATACGCAGTATTTT.

Notes on this clone: The same CDR3 also results from other DNA sequences found in this sample. The chain has TRBV9 and TRBJ2-1; 8 nucleotides agree with TRBD1. The ends lost 0 bases at V and 3 bases at J; junction bases unmatched: 2. The CDR3 totals 15 residues. The germline V gene encodes CDR1 SGDLS and CDR2 YYNGEE. The CDR3 nucleotides are TGTGCCAGCAGCGTAGCGGGGACAGGCTACAATGAGCAGTTCTTC. It codes for CASSVAGTGYNEQFF.

V gene TRBV7-8 combines with J gene TRBJ2-7, with 9 bases that match TRBD2. The V and J ends lost 1 base and 4 bases, in that order; junction bases with no gene match: 5. The CDR3 extends over 15 amino acids. Germline V gene data show CDR1 as SGHVS and CDR2 as FQNEAQ. This chain's CDR3 is CASSLGLAVKYEQYF. In DNA form, the CDR3 reads TGTGCCAGCAGCTTAGGACTAGCGGTCAAGTACGAGCAGTACTTC.

The CDR3 protein is CASSLEAGSSYEQYF. In nucleotides, the CDR3 is TGTGCCAGCAGCTTAGAAGCCGGGAGCTCCTACGAGCAGTACTTC. The chain combines TRBV7-9 with TRBJ2-7; TRBD2 might be the D (6 bases). Germline-derived CDR1 and CDR2 are SEHNR and FQNEAQ (reference sequence). V lost 1 base to trimming and J lost 0 bases, with 10 bases between them. The CDR3 is 15 amino acids.

The rearrangement joins TRBV7-6 to TRBJ2-3, with TRBD2 identical over 7 bases. The CDR3 consists of 19 residues. V was pared by 2 bases and J by 4 bases, with 18 bases of the junction left unmatched. Germline loops: CDR1 SGHVS, CDR2 FNYEAQ. CDR3: CASSLSSGLPHQGSDTQYF. CDR3 nucleotides: TGTGCCAGCAGCTTATCTAGCGGACTACCCCACCAAGGGTCAGATACGCAGTATTTT.

Remarks on this clone: Within the sample, other DNA sequences also encode this same CDR3. This chain links TRBV19 with TRBJ1-2, with 7 bases that match TRBD1. Germline trimming cut 7 bases from V and 4 bases from J; bases unmatched to any gene: 9. CDR3 length: 14 residues. Per the germline V gene, CDR1 is LNHDA and CDR2 is SQIVND (reference sequence). In DNA, the CDR3 is TGTGCCAGTAATCCAACAGGGGACACCTATGGCTACACCTTC. It yields the protein CASNPTGDTYGYTF.

The chain joins TRBV5-1 to TRBJ1-2, with D unresolved. CDR1 is SGHRS and CDR2 is YFSETQ in the germline V gene. The CDR3 contains 13 residues. V was pared by 7 bases and J by 8 bases, with 18 bases between. CDR3 sequence reads: CASSKTFPTGYTF. In DNA form, the CDR3 reads TGCGCCAGCTCAAAAACTTTTCCGACGGGCTACACCTTC.

This sequence joins TRBV2 and TRBJ2-7; no firm D call. V was pared by 1 base and J by 2 bases, with 6 bases between. Germline V gene lookup returns CDR1 SNHLY and CDR2 FYNNEI. The CDR3 sequence is 13 residues long. The CDR3 here is CASSEGLPYEQYF. The CDR3 region has the DNA TGTGCCAGCAGTGAAGGACTCCCCTACGAGCAGTACTTC.

V and J are TRBV12-5 and TRBJ1-4; 8 bases fit TRBD1. Germline values: CDR1 LGHNT, CDR2 FRNRAP. The J segment lost 0 bases and the V segment lost 5 bases, leaving 5 bases of the junction unmatched. CDR3 length equals 16 residues. The CDR3, as DNA: TGTGCTAGTGGTCCCGGACAGGGCACAACTAATGAAAAACTGTTTTTT. Amino acid sequence: CASGPGQGTTNEKLFF.

The chain is built from TRBV10-3 and TRBJ2-3; D uncertain. The V and J ends lost 0 bases and 5 bases respectively, with 9 bases between them. The CDR3 length is 14 residues. Germline CDR1 ENHRY, CDR2 SYGVKD. This CDR3 reads CAISESVRRDTQYF. Written as DNA, the CDR3 is TGTGCCATCAGTGAGTCCGTCCGTAGAGATACGCAGTATTTT.